A selection of T cell receptor beta chains follows, all from one sample in a study of long-term antiretroviral therapy in people with HIV. Assay: immunoSEQ multiplex PCR; the TCRdb copy retains only in-frame clones and omits some. The table lists tens of thousands of clones, 65% to 90% of them singletons, with about 12% in the top ten. Sequencing used unsorted PBMCs, obtained 0.1 years before starting antiretroviral therapy. Receptors originate from a man aged 35 to 55 with HIV. The CDR3 runs from the conserved cysteine through the conserved F or W. D genes are given only for firm matches. Clone size, where shown, is once, few, many, or a class for clones that have expanded.

abundance: -; d_gene: -; j_gene: TRBJ2-7; v_gene: TRBV7-2; CDR3aa: CASSLDPSRTYEQYF; CDR3nt: TGTGCCAGCAGCTTAGACCCATCAAGGACCTACGAGCAGTACTTC
abundance: -; d_gene: -; j_gene: TRBJ1-5; v_gene: TRBV5-3; CDR3aa: CARSTRDQPQHF; CDR3nt: TGTGCCAGAAGCACCAGGGATCAGCCCCAGCATTTT
abundance: -; d_gene: -; j_gene: TRBJ2-1; v_gene: TRBV18; CDR3aa: CASSPRREDEQFF; CDR3nt: TGTGCCAGCTCACCACGGAGAGAAGATGAGCAGTTCTTC
abundance: once; d_gene: -; j_gene: TRBJ1-1; v_gene: TRBV28; CDR3aa: CASSSPRGAFF; CDR3nt: TGTGCCAGCAGTTCCCCTCGCGGGGCTTTCTTT
abundance: once; d_gene: -; j_gene: TRBJ2-7; v_gene: TRBV14; CDR3aa: CASSQVILGEQYF; CDR3nt: TGTGCCAGCAGCCAAGTTATTCTGGGGGAGCAGTACTTC
abundance: -; d_gene: TRBD2; j_gene: TRBJ2-3; v_gene: TRBV5-1; CDR3aa: CASSLALAGTDTQYF; CDR3nt: TGCGCCAGCAGCTTGGCCTTAGCGGGTACAGATACGCAGTATTTT
abundance: -; d_gene: -; j_gene: TRBJ1-1; v_gene: TRBV4-3; CDR3aa: CASSQVFPAGTEAFF; CDR3nt: TGCGCCAGCAGCCAAGTCTTTCCCGCGGGCACTGAAGCTTTCTTT
abundance: few; d_gene: -; j_gene: TRBJ2-2; v_gene: TRBV11-2; CDR3aa: CASSSRSYTGELFF; CDR3nt: TGTGCCAGCAGCTCCCGTTCTTACACCGGGGAGCTGTTTTTT
abundance: -; d_gene: TRBD1; j_gene: TRBJ2-3; v_gene: TRBV4-3; CDR3aa: CASSPGQGTTDTQYF; CDR3nt: TGCGCCAGCAGCCCGGGACAGGGGACAACAGATACGCAGTATTTT
abundance: -; d_gene: -; j_gene: TRBJ2-2; v_gene: TRBV30; CDR3aa: CAWSKWQGNTGELFF; CDR3nt: TGTGCCTGGAGTAAGTGGCAGGGTAACACCGGGGAGCTGTTTTTT
abundance: once; d_gene: -; j_gene: TRBJ2-1; v_gene: TRBV7-6; CDR3aa: CASSDRGYDDEQFF; CDR3nt: TGTGCCAGCAGCGACCGGGGCTATGACGATGAGCAGTTCTTC
abundance: -; d_gene: TRBD2; j_gene: TRBJ2-3; v_gene: TRBV7-3; CDR3aa: CASSLSALAGVTDTQYF; CDR3nt: TGTGCCAGCAGCTTAAGCGCACTAGCGGGGGTCACAGATACGCAGTATTTT
abundance: few; d_gene: -; j_gene: TRBJ2-1; v_gene: TRBV1; CDR3aa: CTSSQERAGIYNEQFF; CDR3nt: TGCACCAGCAGCCAAGAACGAGCGGGGATCTACAATGAGCAGTTCTTC
abundance: -; d_gene: -; j_gene: TRBJ2-1; v_gene: TRBV11-1; CDR3aa: CASSDPWVGEENNEQFF; CDR3nt: TGTGCCAGCAGCGACCCCTGGGTGGGCGAAGAAAACAATGAGCAGTTCTTC
abundance: -; d_gene: TRBD2; j_gene: TRBJ2-1; v_gene: TRBV4-3; CDR3aa: CASSQDFSGGLNEQFF; CDR3nt: TGCGCCAGCAGCCAAGATTTCAGCGGGGGGTTGAATGAGCAGTTCTTC
abundance: -; d_gene: -; j_gene: TRBJ1-1; v_gene: TRBV4-3; CDR3aa: CASSDHLQGPNTEAFF; CDR3nt: TGCGCCAGCAGCGATCATTTACAGGGACCGAACACTGAAGCTTTCTTT
abundance: -; d_gene: -; j_gene: TRBJ1-6; v_gene: TRBV7-6; CDR3aa: CASSLAGIGENSPLHF; CDR3nt: TGTGCCAGCAGCTTAGCAGGGATAGGGGAAAATTCACCCCTCCACTTT
abundance: -; d_gene: -; j_gene: TRBJ1-2; v_gene: TRBV28; CDR3aa: CASSSWEQHYGYTF; CDR3nt: TGTGCCAGCAGTTCCTGGGAACAGCACTATGGCTACACCTTC
abundance: -; d_gene: TRBD1; j_gene: TRBJ1-2; v_gene: TRBV28; CDR3aa: CASSFIPGQAPNYGYTF; CDR3nt: TGTGCCAGCAGTTTTATACCCGGACAGGCCCCTAACTATGGCTACACCTTC
abundance: -; d_gene: -; j_gene: TRBJ1-2; v_gene: TRBV7-2; CDR3aa: CASSLSPKTEVYGYTF; CDR3nt: TGTGCCAGCAGCTTATCACCTAAGACAGAGGTGTATGGCTACACCTTC
abundance: -; d_gene: -; j_gene: TRBJ2-2; v_gene: TRBV18; CDR3aa: CASSPPRGRNTGELFF; CDR3nt: TGTGCCAGCTCACCACCTAGGGGGAGGAACACCGGGGAGCTGTTTTTT
abundance: -; d_gene: TRBD1; j_gene: TRBJ1-2; v_gene: TRBV4-2; CDR3aa: CASSQGDSAGYTF; CDR3nt: TGTGCCAGCAGCCAGGGGGACAGCGCGGGCTACACCTTC
abundance: -; d_gene: TRBD1; j_gene: TRBJ1-4; v_gene: TRBV7-2; CDR3aa: CASSLGTGSEKLFF; CDR3nt: TGTGCCAGCAGCTTAGGGACAGGGTCTGAAAAACTGTTTTTT
abundance: -; d_gene: -; j_gene: TRBJ2-5; v_gene: TRBV18; CDR3aa: CASSDSSETQYF; CDR3nt: TGTGCCAGCTCGGACAGTTCCGAGACCCAGTACTTC
abundance: few; d_gene: TRBD1; j_gene: TRBJ1-3; v_gene: TRBV7-9; CDR3aa: CASRPPTGGDEDTIYF; CDR3nt: TGTGCCAGCAGACCCCCGACAGGGGGCGATGAAGACACCATATATTTT
abundance: -; d_gene: -; j_gene: TRBJ1-2; v_gene: TRBV30; CDR3aa: CAWSGQSNYGYTF; CDR3nt: TGTGCCTGGAGCGGACAGTCTAACTATGGCTACACCTTC
abundance: -; d_gene: -; j_gene: TRBJ2-3; v_gene: TRBV6-5; CDR3aa: CASRPPGHNTDTQYF; CDR3nt: TGTGCCAGCAGACCGCCGGGACATAACACAGATACGCAGTATTTT
abundance: -; d_gene: -; j_gene: TRBJ1-1; v_gene: TRBV28; CDR3aa: CASSLLQVAFREAFF; CDR3nt: TGTGCCAGCAGTTTGTTACAGGTGGCTTTTAGGGAAGCTTTCTTT
abundance: -; d_gene: -; j_gene: TRBJ2-6; v_gene: TRBV9; CDR3aa: CASSVGGVGANVLTF; CDR3nt: TGTGCCAGCAGCGTAGGGGGCGTTGGGGCCAACGTCCTGACTTTC
abundance: -; d_gene: -; j_gene: TRBJ2-7; v_gene: TRBV7-2; CDR3aa: CASSLPGQYEQYF; CDR3nt: TGTGCCAGCAGCTTGCCCGGACAGTACGAGCAGTACTTC
abundance: -; d_gene: -; j_gene: TRBJ2-4; v_gene: TRBV7-2; CDR3aa: CASSLVPGMGSKNIQYF; CDR3nt: TGTGCCAGCAGCTTAGTTCCGGGTATGGGGTCCAAAAACATTCAGTACTTC
abundance: few; d_gene: TRBD2; j_gene: TRBJ2-3; v_gene: TRBV30; CDR3aa: CAWSKAGDVADTQYF; CDR3nt: TGTGCCTGGAGTAAGGCGGGAGACGTTGCAGATACGCAGTATTTT
abundance: -; d_gene: -; j_gene: TRBJ2-2; v_gene: TRBV11-3; CDR3aa: CASSLVFTGELFF; CDR3nt: TGTGCCAGCAGCTTAGTTTTCACCGGGGAGCTGTTTTTT
abundance: -; d_gene: -; j_gene: TRBJ2-7; v_gene: TRBV7-9; CDR3aa: CASRLGGREQYF; CDR3nt: TGTGCCAGCAGGTTAGGGGGGCGCGAGCAGTACTTC
abundance: -; d_gene: TRBD2; j_gene: TRBJ2-1; v_gene: TRBV11-3; CDR3aa: CASSFRGAYNEQFF; CDR3nt: TGTGCCAGCAGCTTTCGGGGGGCCTACAATGAGCAGTTCTTC
abundance: once; d_gene: -; j_gene: TRBJ1-2; v_gene: TRBV15; CDR3aa: CATSRDLRREGYTF; CDR3nt: TGTGCCACCAGCAGAGACCTACGGCGGGAAGGCTACACCTTC
abundance: -; d_gene: -; j_gene: TRBJ2-2; v_gene: TRBV7-8; CDR3aa: CASSPSEAQVTGELFF; CDR3nt: TGTGCCAGCAGCCCCTCAGAAGCACAGGTCACCGGGGAGCTGTTTTTT
abundance: -; d_gene: -; j_gene: TRBJ1-1; v_gene: TRBV7-2; CDR3aa: CASTFDLSNTEAFF; CDR3nt: TGTGCCAGCACCTTTGATCTATCGAACACTGAAGCTTTCTTT
abundance: -; d_gene: -; j_gene: TRBJ1-2; v_gene: TRBV6-6; CDR3aa: CASSPGQPSVTF; CDR3nt: TGTGCCAGCAGTCCCGGACAGCCTTCTGTCACCTTC
abundance: -; d_gene: -; j_gene: TRBJ2-2; v_gene: TRBV7-2; CDR3aa: CASSSPGTSNTGELFF; CDR3nt: TGTGCCAGCAGCTCCCCCGGGACTTCAAACACCGGGGAGCTGTTTTTT
abundance: -; d_gene: TRBD2; j_gene: TRBJ2-6; v_gene: TRBV19; CDR3aa: CASSTGTIKTGANVLTF; CDR3nt: TGTGCCAGTAGTACGGGGACTATAAAAACTGGGGCCAACGTCCTGACTTTC
abundance: once; d_gene: -; j_gene: TRBJ2-1; v_gene: TRBV4-1; CDR3aa: CASSQEGFPGSEQFF; CDR3nt: TGCGCCAGCAGCCAAGAAGGGTTCCCGGGGAGTGAGCAGTTCTTC
abundance: -; d_gene: -; j_gene: TRBJ1-5; v_gene: TRBV18; CDR3aa: CASSRMAAGDQPQHF; CDR3nt: TGTGCCAGCTCACGAATGGCGGCAGGGGATCAGCCCCAGCATTTT
abundance: -; d_gene: -; j_gene: TRBJ1-2; v_gene: TRBV28; CDR3aa: CASSPGGVGYGYTF; CDR3nt: TGTGCCAGCAGTCCCGGGGGGGTTGGGTATGGCTACACCTTC
abundance: -; d_gene: TRBD1; j_gene: TRBJ1-4; v_gene: TRBV19; CDR3aa: CASSIVGQDREKLFF; CDR3nt: TGTGCCAGTAGTATTGTGGGACAGGACCGGGAAAAACTGTTTTTT
abundance: -; d_gene: -; j_gene: TRBJ2-7; v_gene: TRBV19; CDR3aa: CATSDWGLSYEQYF; CDR3nt: TGTGCCACCTCCGACTGGGGTTTGTCCTACGAGCAGTACTTC
abundance: -; d_gene: TRBD1; j_gene: TRBJ1-2; v_gene: TRBV4-3; CDR3aa: CASSQDRGYYGYTF; CDR3nt: TGCGCCAGCAGCCAAGACAGGGGGTACTATGGCTACACCTTC